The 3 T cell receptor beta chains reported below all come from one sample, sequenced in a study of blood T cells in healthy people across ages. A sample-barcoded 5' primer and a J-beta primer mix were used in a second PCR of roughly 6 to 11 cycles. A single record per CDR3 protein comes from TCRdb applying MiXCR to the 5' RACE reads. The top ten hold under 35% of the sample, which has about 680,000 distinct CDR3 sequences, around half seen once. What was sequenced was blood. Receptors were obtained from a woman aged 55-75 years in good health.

The CDR3 spells CASSFGLAGKVTFF. CDR3 in DNA: TGTGCCAGCAGCTTCGGACTAGCGGGAAAGGTTACGTTCTTC. The gene calls are TRBV7-2 and TRBJ2-1, with 12 bases that match TRBD2. The CDR3 is 14 amino acids. The junction had 9 bases not matched to a gene; V was cut back by 3 bases and J by 15 bases. Looked up from germline, CDR1 is SGHTA and CDR2 is FQGNSA. Using reference TRBV7-2 and TRBJ2-1 for the parts outside the CDR3, the full variable domain is GAGVSQSPSNKVTEKGKDVELRCDPISGHTALYWYRQSLGQGLEFLIYFQGNSAPDKSGLPSDRFSAERTGGSVSTLTIQRTQQEDSAVYLCASSFGLAGKVTFFGPGTRLTVL.

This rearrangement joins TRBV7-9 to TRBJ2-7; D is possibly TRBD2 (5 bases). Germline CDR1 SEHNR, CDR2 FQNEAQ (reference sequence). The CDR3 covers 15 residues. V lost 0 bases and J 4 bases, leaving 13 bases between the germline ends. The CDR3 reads CASSLAFGGGYEQYF. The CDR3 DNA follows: TGTGCCAGCAGCTTAGCGTTTGGTGGAGGATACGAGCAGTACTTC.

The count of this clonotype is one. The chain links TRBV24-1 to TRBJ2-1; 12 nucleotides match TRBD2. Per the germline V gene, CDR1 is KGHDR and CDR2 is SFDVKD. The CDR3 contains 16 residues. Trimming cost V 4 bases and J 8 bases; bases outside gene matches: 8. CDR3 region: CATSDRTSGKLYEQFF. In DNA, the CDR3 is TGTGCCACCAGTGACCGGACTAGCGGGAAGTTGTATGAGCAGTTCTTC.